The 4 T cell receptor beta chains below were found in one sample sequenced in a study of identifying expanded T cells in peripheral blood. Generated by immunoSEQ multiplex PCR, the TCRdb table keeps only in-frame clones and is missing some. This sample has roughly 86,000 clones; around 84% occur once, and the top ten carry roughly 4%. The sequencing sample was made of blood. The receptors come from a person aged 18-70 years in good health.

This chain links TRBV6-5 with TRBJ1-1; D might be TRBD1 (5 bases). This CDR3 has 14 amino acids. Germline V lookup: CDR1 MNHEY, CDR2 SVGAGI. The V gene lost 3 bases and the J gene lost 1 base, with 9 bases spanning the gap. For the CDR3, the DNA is TGTGCCAGCAGTTATAGGGGCACGAACACTGAAGCTTTCTTT. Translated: CASSYRGTNTEAFF.

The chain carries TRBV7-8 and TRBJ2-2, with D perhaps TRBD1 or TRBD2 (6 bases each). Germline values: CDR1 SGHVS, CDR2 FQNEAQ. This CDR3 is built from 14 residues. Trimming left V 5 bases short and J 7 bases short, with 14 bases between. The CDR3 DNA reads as TGTGCCAGCAGCCGATGGGGGGCTGGCGGGGAGCTGTTTTTT. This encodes CASSRWGAGGELFF.

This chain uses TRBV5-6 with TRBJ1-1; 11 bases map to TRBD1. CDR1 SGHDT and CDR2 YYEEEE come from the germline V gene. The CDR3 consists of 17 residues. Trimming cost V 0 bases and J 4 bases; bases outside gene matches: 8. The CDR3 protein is CASSLGSPGQGGTEAFF. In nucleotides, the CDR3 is TGTGCCAGCAGCTTGGGAAGTCCGGGACAGGGGGGCACTGAAGCTTTCTTT.

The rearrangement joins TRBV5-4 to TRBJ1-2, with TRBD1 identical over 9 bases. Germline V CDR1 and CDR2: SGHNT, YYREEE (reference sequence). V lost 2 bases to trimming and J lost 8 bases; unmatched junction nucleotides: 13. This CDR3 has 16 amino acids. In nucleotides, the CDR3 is TGTGCCAGCAGCTTCAGGTTCTACAGGGGGCGCGAGGGCTACACCTTC. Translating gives CASSFRFYRGREGYTF.